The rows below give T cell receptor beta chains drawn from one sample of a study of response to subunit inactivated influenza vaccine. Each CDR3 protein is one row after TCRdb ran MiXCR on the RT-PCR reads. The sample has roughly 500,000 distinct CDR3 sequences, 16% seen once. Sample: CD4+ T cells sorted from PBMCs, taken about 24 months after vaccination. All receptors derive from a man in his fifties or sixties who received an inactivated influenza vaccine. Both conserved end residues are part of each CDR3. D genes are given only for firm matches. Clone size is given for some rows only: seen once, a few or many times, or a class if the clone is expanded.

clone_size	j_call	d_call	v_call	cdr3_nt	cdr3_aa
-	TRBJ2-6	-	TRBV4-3	TGCGCCAGCAGCCATTCTGGGGCCAACGTCCTGACTTTC	CASSHSGANVLTF
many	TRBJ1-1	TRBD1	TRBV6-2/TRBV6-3	TGTGCCAGCAGATCCGGGACAGCCACCGGCGAAGCTTTCTTT	CASRSGTATGEAFF
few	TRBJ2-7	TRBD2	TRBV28	TGTGCCAGCAGTTTGTGGAATGTCCGGGGTGACCCGGGAGGTCCCTACGAGCAGTACTTC	CASSLWNVRGDPGGPYEQYF
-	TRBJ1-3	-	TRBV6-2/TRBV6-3	TGTGCCAGCAGACAAGGACGGGTCTCCGGAAACACCATATATTTT	CASRQGRVSGNTIYF
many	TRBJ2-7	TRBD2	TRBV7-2	TGTGCCAGCAGGTCCAGCGGGAGCTACGAGCAGTACTTC	CASRSSGSYEQYF
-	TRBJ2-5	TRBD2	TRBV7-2	TGTGCCAGCAGCAAACTAGCGGGATCACAAGAGACCCAGTACTTC	CASSKLAGSQETQYF
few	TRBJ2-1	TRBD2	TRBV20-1	TGCAGTGCTAGGAGGGCTAGCGGGTACAATGAGCAGTTCTTC	CSARRASGYNEQFF
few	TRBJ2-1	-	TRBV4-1	TGCGCCAGCAGCCAAAAGGAGAACTACAATGAGCAGTTCTTC	CASSQKENYNEQFF
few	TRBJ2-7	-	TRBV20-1	TGCAGTGTTAGCCCCGGTCCCTCCTACGAGCAGTACTTC	CSVSPGPSYEQYF
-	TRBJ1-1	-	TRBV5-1	TGCGCCAGCAGCAAGACAGCCCAAAACACTGAAGCTTTCTTT	CASSKTAQNTEAFF
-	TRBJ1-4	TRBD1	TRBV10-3	TGTGCCATCAGTAAAGACAGGGGGGCTAATGAAAAACTGTTTTTT	CAISKDRGANEKLFF
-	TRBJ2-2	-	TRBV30	TGTGCCTGGAGCGTTCAAGCTATCACCGGGGAGCTGTTTTTT	CAWSVQAITGELFF
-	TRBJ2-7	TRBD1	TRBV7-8	TGTGCCAGCAGCCTGGACAGGGTACACTACGAGCAGTACTTC	CASSLDRVHYEQYF
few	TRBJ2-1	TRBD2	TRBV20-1	TGCAGTGCTCGGACTAGCGGGAGGGAGCATGAGCAGTTCTTC	CSARTSGREHEQFF
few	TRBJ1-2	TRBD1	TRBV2	TGTGCCAGCAGTGCTCCTGCAGGGGGTACAGGCTATGGCTACACCTTC	CASSAPAGGTGYGYTF
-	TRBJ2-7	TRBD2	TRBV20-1	TGCAGTGCTAGTGGACTAGCGGGAGGGCCGGTCGAGCAGTACTTC	CSASGLAGGPVEQYF
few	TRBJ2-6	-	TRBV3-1	TGTGCCAGCAGCCAAGTGGTGGTAGGGGAGGTCGCTGGGGCCAACGTCCTGACTTTC	CASSQVVVGEVAGANVLTF
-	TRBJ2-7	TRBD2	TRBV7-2	TGTGCCAGCAGCTTTGGGTCGACTAGCCGGAGGGGCGAGCAGTACTTC	CASSFGSTSRRGEQYF
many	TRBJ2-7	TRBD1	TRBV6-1	TGTGCCAGCAATCCCGACAGGGCACGTCGCTACGAGCAGTACTTC	CASNPDRARRYEQYF
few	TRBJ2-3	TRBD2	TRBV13	TGTGCCAGCAGCTTAGCAGCGGGGGCGACAGGTACGCAGTATTTT	CASSLAAGATGTQYF
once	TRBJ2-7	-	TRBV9	TGTGCCAGCAGTCCGGACCTAATAAACGAGCAGTACTTC	CASSPDLINEQYF
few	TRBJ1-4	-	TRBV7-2	TGTGCCAGCAGCTTAGGAACAACTAATGAAAAACTGTTTTTT	CASSLGTTNEKLFF
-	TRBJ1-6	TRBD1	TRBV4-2	TGTGCCAGCAGCCAAGAACCCCACAGGGGAGCGCGTTCACCCCTCCACTTT	CASSQEPHRGARSPLHF
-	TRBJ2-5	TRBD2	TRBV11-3	TGTGCCAGCAGCCCAGGGAGGGTCACGAGAGAGACCCAGTACTTC	CASSPGRVTRETQYF
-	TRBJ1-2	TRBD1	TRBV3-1	TGTGCCAGCAGCATTCGGACAGGGGCTAACTATGGCTACACCTTC	CASSIRTGANYGYTF
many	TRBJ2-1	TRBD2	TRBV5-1	TGTGCCAGCAGCTTTCGACTAGCGGGTTACAATGAGCAGTTCTTC	CASSFRLAGYNEQFF
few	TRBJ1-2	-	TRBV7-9	TGTGCCAGCAGCTTAGGGCAGGCGGTCTATGGCTACACCTTC	CASSLGQAVYGYTF
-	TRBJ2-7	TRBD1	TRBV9	TGTGCCAGCAGCTCACGGACAGGGACCTACGAGCAGTACTTC	CASSSRTGTYEQYF
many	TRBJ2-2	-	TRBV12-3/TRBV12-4	TGTGCCAGCAGTTTAGCCGTTCCGAACACCGGGGAGCTGTTTTTT	CASSLAVPNTGELFF
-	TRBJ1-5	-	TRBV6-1	TGTGCCAGCACGGGCACCAATCAGCCCCAGCATTTT	CASTGTNQPQHF
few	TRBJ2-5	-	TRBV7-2	TGTGCCAGCAGCTTAGCCGGGAAAGAGACCCAGTACTTC	CASSLAGKETQYF
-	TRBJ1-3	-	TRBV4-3	TGCGCCAGCAGCCAAGAAGTACCCGGGATTAGTGGAAACACCATATATTTT	CASSQEVPGISGNTIYF
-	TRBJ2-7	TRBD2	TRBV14	TGTGCCAGCAGCCAACTCGGCGGGAGGGACTACGAGCAGTACTTC	CASSQLGGRDYEQYF
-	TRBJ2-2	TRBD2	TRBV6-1	TGTGCCAGCAGAATATCTAGCGGGACGACCGGGGAGCTGTTTTTT	CASRISSGTTGELFF
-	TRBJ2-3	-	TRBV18	TGTGCCAGCAAGGACTCTATCGGTTCTGATACGCAGTATTTT	CASKDSIGSDTQYF
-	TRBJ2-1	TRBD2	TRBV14	TGTGCCAGCAGCCAGAAGGAGGAAGTAGCGGGGGCTTGGAGGAATGAGCAGTTCTTC	CASSQKEEVAGAWRNEQFF
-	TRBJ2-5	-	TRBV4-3	TGCGCCAGCAGCCCCCAAGGGGTAAAGGGGGAGACCCAGTACTTC	CASSPQGVKGETQYF
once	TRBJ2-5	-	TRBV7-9	TGTGCCAGCAGCGTCGGTGGAGCTCTAAAAGAGACCCAGTACTTC	CASSVGGALKETQYF
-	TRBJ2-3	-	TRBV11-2	TGTGCCAGCAGCTTAGATGGCCCGGGGGTTAGCACAGATACGCAGTATTTT	CASSLDGPGVSTDTQYF
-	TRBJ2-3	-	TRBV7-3	TGTGCCAGCAGCTCCCGGGGACTTACCACAGATACGCAGTATTTT	CASSSRGLTTDTQYF
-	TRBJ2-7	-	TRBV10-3	TGTGCCACCTTAGTATATTACGAGCAGTACTTC	CATLVYYEQYF
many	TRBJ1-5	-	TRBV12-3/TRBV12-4	TGTGCCAGCAGTTTAGGGGCCAGCTTCAATCAGCCCCAGCATTTT	CASSLGASFNQPQHF
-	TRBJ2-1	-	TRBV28	TGTGCCAGCCTGGCCGGGACCAGGGGTGAGCAGTTCTTC	CASLAGTRGEQFF
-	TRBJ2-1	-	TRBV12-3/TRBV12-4	TGTGCCAGCAGTGTGACGACAACCAGCTCCTACAATGAGCAGTTCTTC	CASSVTTTSSYNEQFF
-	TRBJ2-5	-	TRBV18	TGTGCCAGCTCACCAAGGGAAGACCAAGAGACCCAGTACTTC	CASSPREDQETQYF
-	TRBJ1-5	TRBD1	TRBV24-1	TGTGCCACCAGCGGGACAGGCCGGTTGCCCCAGCATTTT	CATSGTGRLPQHF
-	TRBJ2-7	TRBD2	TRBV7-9	TGTGCCAGCAGCCCACGGACTAGCGGGAGCATGAACGAGCAGTACTTC	CASSPRTSGSMNEQYF
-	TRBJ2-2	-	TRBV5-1	TGCGCCAGCAGCCCCCGATGGGGCGGCACCGGGGAGCTGTTTTTT	CASSPRWGGTGELFF
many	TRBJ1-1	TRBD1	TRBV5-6	TGTGCCAGCAGCTTGAAAGGGGGCGCCGCTGAAGCTTTCTTT	CASSLKGGAAEAFF
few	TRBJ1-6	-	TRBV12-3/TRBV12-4	TGTGCGGCAGGGAACCATAATTCACCCCTCCACTTT	CAAGNHNSPLHF
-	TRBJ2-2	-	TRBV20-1	TGCAGTGGCGGGCGGGGGCCCACCGGGGAGCTGTTTTTT	CSGGRGPTGELFF
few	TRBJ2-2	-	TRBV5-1	TGCGCCAGCAGCCCCAGAGTTATGAACACCGGGGAGCTGTTTTTT	CASSPRVMNTGELFF
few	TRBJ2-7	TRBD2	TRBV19	TGTGCCAGTAGTATCAGCGGGAATACCTACGAGCAGTACTTC	CASSISGNTYEQYF
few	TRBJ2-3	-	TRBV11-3	TGTGCCAGCAGCTTAGCCCACAGGACCTCCCAAGATACGCAGTATTTT	CASSLAHRTSQDTQYF
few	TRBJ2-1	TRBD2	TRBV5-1	TGCGCCAGCACAGTTAGCGGGATAAACAATGAGCAGTTCTTC	CASTVSGINNEQFF